This T cell receptor (beta chain) originates from a study of long-term antiretroviral therapy in people with HIV. Germline loops: CDR1 SGHAT, CDR2 FQNNGV. V was pared by 1 base and J by 0 bases, with 11 bases between. The CDR3 has 16 amino acids. The libraries were made with immunoSEQ v3.0 at survey level. TCRdb keeps only in-frame clones here, not all; method: immunoSEQ multiplex PCR. The sample holds about 39,000 clones, approximately 85% seen once. This rearrangement joins TRBV11-2 to TRBJ2-3; the D gene is possibly TRBD2 (6 bases). The sample here was unsorted PBMCs, taken 3.1 years after starting antiretroviral therapy. The sequence came from a woman between 45 and 65 years old with HIV. The CDR3, as DNA: TGTGCCAGCAGCTTAGGTGCGGGGAGAAGCACAGATACGCAGTATTTT. Translated: CASSLGAGRSTDTQYF.